This entry concerns a single T cell receptor beta chain. Its matching antigen is unknown. The data belong to a study of T cell repertoires in ileal Crohn's disease. Study conclusions and caveats: Compared with CD4 T cells, sorted CD8 cells carried more expanded clones.

Roughly 0.55 micrograms of biopsy DNA per sample underwent TCRB immunosequencing. Using immunoSEQ multiplex PCR, the repertoire was profiled, and TCRdb retains in-frame clones only, with some absent. The sample comprises 6,500 to 9,000 clones, roughly four fifths of which are singletons, and 4.8% rests with the top ten. Included were adult ileal or ileocolonic Crohn's patients indicated for ileocolonic resection. This CDR3 region has 16 residues. Germline V CDR1 and CDR2: SEHNR, FQNEAQ (reference sequence). Unmatched junction bases numbered 2, after V lost 1 base and J lost 1 base. The chain couples TRBV7-9 to TRBJ2-2; TRBD1 matches at 8 bases. The receptor was isolated from an adult with Crohn's disease. Sequenced sample: ileal tissue. The CDR3 sequence: CASSLGGTGNTGELFF. Written as DNA, the CDR3 is TGTGCCAGCAGCTTAGGAGGGACAGGGAACACCGGGGAGCTGTTTTTT. Variable domain in full (rest from reference TRBV7-9 and TRBJ2-2): DTGVSQNPRHKITKRGQNVTFRCDPISEHNRLYWYRQTLGQGPEFLTYFQNEAQLEKSRLLSDRFSAERPKGSFSTLEIQRTEQGDSAMYLCASSLGGTGNTGELFFGEGSRLTVL.